This T cell receptor (beta chain) was recovered during a study of blood T cell repertoires in COVID-19. This clone was seen only once. Generated by immunoSEQ multiplex PCR, the TCRdb table keeps only in-frame clones and is missing some. Of over 250,000 clones in the sample, 84% are singletons; the top ten hold around 1.6%. Seattle researchers signed up patients amid active infection and tracked them longitudinally. The CDR3 is 13 amino acids. Per germline, CDR1 GTSNPN and CDR2 SVGIG (reference sequence). V gave up 5 bases and J gave up 11 bases, with 22 bases separating them. The rearrangement links TRBV30 to TRBJ2-7; weak D call: TRBD1 (6 bases). This TCR was recovered from a human donor with COVID-19, enrolled during active disease. The donor label of this sample is uncertain. Source material: peripheral blood. The CDR3 here is CAWELQGAGTKYF. The CDR3 nucleotides read TGTGCCTGGGAGTTACAGGGCGCTGGGACGAAGTACTTC.